This TCR beta chain was documented in a study of shared clonotypes between healthy human individuals. Study details: CD4 naive and CD4 memory each took three plates per donor, while CD8 naive took two and CD8 memory one.

The assay was immunoSEQ multiplex PCR, and TCRdb's table has in-frame clones only and misses some. The sample lists roughly 2 million clones, over 85% occurring once. V was trimmed by 0 bases and J by 6 bases, leaving 14 bases between them. CDR1 MNHEY and CDR2 SVGAGI come from the germline V gene. The CDR3 is 15 residues long. Sequencing was carried out using naive CD4+ T cells sorted from blood. The subset was: CD45RA+ positively selected. This sequence originates from a man between 18 and 29 years old in good health. The gene calls are TRBV6-5 and TRBJ2-5, with D possibly matching TRBD2 (6 bases). The CDR3 spells CASSYSTGTWKTQYF. The CDR3 region has the DNA TGTGCCAGCAGTTACTCGACGGGGACTTGGAAGACCCAGTACTTC.